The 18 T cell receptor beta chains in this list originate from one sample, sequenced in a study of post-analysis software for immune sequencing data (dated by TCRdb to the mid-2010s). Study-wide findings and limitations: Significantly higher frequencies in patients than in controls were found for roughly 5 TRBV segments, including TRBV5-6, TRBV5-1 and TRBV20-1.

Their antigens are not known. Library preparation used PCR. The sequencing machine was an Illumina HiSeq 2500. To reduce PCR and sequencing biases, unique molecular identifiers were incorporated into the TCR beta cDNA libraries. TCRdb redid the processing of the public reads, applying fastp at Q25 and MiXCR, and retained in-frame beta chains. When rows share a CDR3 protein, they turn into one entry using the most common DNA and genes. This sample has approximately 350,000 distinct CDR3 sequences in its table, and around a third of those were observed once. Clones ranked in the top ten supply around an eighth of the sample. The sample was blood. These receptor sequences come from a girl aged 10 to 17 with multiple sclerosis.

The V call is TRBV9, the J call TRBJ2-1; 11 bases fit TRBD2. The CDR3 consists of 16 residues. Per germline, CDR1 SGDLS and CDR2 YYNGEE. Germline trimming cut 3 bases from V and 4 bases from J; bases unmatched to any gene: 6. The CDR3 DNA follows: TGTGCCAGCAGCGCGCGACTAGCGGGGTTTTACAATGAGCAGTTCTTC. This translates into CASSARLAGFYNEQFF.

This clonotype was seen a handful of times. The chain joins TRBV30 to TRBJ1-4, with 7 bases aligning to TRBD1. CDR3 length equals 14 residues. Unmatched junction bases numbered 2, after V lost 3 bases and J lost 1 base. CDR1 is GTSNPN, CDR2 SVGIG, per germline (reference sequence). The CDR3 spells CAWSRDRTNEKLFF. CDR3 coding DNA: TGTGCCTGGAGCCGGGACAGAACTAATGAAAAACTGTTTTTT.

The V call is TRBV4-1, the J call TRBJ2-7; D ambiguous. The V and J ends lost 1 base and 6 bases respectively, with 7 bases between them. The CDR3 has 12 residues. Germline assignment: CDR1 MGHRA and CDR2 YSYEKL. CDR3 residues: CASSQASGEQYF. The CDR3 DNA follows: TGCGCCAGCAGCCAAGCATCAGGCGAGCAGTACTTC.

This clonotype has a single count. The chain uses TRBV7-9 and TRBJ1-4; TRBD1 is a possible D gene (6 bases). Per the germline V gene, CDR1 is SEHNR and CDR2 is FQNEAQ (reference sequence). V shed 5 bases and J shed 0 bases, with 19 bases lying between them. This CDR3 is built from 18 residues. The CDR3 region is CASSPRTVLRATNEKLFF. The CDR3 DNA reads TGTGCCAGCAGCCCAAGGACAGTTCTCCGTGCAACTAATGAAAAACTGTTTTTT.

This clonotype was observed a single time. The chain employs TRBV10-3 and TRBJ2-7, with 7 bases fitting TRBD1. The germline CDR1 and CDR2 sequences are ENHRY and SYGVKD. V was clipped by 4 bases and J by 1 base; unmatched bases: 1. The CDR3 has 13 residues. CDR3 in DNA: TGTGCCATCAGTGTGGACAGGTCCTACGAGCAGTACTTC. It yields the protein CAISVDRSYEQYF.

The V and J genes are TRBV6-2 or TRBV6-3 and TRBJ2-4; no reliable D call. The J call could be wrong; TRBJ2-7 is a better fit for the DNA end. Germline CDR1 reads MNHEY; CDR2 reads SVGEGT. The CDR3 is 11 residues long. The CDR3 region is CATRHTYEQYF. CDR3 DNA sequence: TGTGCCACCAGACATACCTACGAGCAGTACTTC.

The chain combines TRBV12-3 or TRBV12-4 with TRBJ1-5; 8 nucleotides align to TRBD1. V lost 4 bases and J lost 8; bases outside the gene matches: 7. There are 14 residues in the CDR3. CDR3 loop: CASSSTDRAEPQHF. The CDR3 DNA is TGTGCCAGCAGTTCCACGGACAGGGCAGAGCCCCAGCATTTT.

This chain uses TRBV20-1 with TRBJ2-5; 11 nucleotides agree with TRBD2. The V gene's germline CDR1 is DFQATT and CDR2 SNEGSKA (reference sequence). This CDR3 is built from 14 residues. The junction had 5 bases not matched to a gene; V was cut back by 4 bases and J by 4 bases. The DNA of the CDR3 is TGCAGTGCTATTAGCGGGGGGGCCGTAGAGACCCAGTACTTC. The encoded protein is CSAISGGAVETQYF.

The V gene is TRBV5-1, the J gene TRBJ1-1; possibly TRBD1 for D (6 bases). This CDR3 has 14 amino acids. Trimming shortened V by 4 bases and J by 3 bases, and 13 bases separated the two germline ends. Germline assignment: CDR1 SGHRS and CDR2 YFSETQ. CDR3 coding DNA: TGCGCCAGCAGCCCAGGGGCGGGGCACACTGAAGCTTTCTTT. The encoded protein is CASSPGAGHTEAFF.

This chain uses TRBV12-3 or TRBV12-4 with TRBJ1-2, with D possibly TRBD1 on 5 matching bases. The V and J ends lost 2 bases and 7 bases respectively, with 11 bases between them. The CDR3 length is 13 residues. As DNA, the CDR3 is TGTGCCAGCAGTTTAAGTACAGGCGGTGGCTACACCTTC. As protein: CASSLSTGGGYTF.

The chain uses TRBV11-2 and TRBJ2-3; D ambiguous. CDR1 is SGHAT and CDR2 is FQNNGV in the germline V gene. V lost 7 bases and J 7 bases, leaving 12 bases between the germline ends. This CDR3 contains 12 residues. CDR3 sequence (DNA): TGTGCCAGCACCACGCCGGTAAATACGCAGTATTTT. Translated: CASTTPVNTQYF.

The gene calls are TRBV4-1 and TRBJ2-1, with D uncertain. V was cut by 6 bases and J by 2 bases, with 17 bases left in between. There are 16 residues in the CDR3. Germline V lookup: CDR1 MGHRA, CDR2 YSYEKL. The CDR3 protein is CASRDPKGNTYNEQFF. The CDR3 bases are TGCGCCAGCAGGGATCCCAAAGGGAATACCTACAATGAGCAGTTCTTC.

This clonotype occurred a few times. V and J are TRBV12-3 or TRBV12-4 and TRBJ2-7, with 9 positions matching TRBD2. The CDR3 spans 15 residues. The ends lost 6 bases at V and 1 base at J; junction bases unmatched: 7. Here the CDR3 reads CASRDGRGGSYEQYF. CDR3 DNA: TGTGCCAGCAGAGACGGGCGGGGGGGATCCTACGAGCAGTACTTC.

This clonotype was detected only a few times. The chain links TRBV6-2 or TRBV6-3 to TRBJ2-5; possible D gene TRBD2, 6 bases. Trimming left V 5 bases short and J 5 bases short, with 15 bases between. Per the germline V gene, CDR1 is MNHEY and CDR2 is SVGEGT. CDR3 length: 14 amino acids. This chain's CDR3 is CASSPRLGGETQYF. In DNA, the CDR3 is TGTGCCAGCAGTCCTAGACTAGGTGGGGAGACCCAGTACTTC.

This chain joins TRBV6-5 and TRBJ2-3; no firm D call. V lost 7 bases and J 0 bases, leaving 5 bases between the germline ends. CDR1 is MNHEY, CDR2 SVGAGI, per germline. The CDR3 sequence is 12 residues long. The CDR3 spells CASKSSTDTQYF. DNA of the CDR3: TGTGCCAGCAAGTCTAGCACAGATACGCAGTATTTT.

This chain's CDR3 is CAISGNRGQTYEQYF. The CDR3 DNA reads as TGTGCCATCAGTGGGAACAGGGGGCAAACCTACGAGCAGTACTTC. The chain is built from TRBV10-3 and TRBJ2-7; 9 positions match TRBD1. Germline trimming cut 4 bases from V and 2 bases from J; bases unmatched to any gene: 6. The CDR3 is 15 amino acids. Germline V CDR1 and CDR2: ENHRY, SYGVKD.

The CDR3 loop reads CASSQPGQGQSNEQFF. CDR3 bases: TGCGCCAGCAGCCAACCCGGACAGGGGCAAAGTAATGAGCAGTTCTTC. This rearrangement joins TRBV4-1 to TRBJ2-1; 9 bases are a match to TRBD1. CDR1 and CDR2 (germline): MGHRA, YSYEKL. CDR3 length equals 16 residues. J was trimmed by 7 bases and V by 2 bases; bases with no gene match: 9.

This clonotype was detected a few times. The CDR3 here is CSARGGQPQHF. Written as DNA, the CDR3 is TGCAGTGCTAGGGGCGGTCAGCCCCAGCATTTT. The chain couples TRBV20-1 to TRBJ1-5; D remains ambiguous. Germline V gene data show CDR1 as DFQATT and CDR2 as SNEGSKA (reference sequence). The CDR3 runs to 11 residues. The ends were cut back, 3 bases at V and 6 bases at J, with 6 bases in the middle.